The entry below describes one T cell receptor (beta chain). This record belongs to a study of blood T cell repertoires in COVID-19. No more than 2 weeks before study entry, exposed participants had met a case of COVID-19. Trimming took off 0 bases at V and 8 bases at J, with 10 bases between the two ends. The CDR3 totals 13 residues. CDR1 and CDR2 from the germline V gene are LNHNV and YYDKDF (reference sequence). Data came from immunoSEQ multiplex PCR; TCRdb stores just in-frame clones and leaves some out. The repertoire holds 210,000 or so clones, with 83% as singletons. The TCR was taken from a woman in her forties or fifties who had been exposed to COVID-19. Sequenced material: PBMCs or T cells enriched from blood (not recorded which). V gene TRBV15 combines with J gene TRBJ1-2; D ambiguous. In DNA form, the CDR3 reads TGTGCCACCAGCAGAGATCTGAGGGTCGGCTACACCTTC. Amino acids: CATSRDLRVGYTF.